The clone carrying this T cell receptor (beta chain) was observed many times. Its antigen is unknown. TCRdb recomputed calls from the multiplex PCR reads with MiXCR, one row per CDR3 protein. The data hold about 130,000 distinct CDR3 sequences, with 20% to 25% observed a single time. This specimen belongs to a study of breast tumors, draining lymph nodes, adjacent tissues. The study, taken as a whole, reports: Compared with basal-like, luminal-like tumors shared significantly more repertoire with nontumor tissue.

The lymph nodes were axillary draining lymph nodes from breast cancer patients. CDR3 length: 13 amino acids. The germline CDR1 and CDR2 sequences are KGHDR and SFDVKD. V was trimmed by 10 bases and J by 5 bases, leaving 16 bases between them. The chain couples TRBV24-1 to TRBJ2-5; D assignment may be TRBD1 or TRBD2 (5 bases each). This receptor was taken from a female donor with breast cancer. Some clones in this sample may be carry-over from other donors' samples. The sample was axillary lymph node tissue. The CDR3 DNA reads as TGTGCCACTCAACGGGGACCTACGGAGACCCAGTACTTC. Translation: CATQRGPTETQYF.